This passage covers 9 T cell receptor beta chains from one sample sequenced in a study of cytomegalovirus exposure and HLA in healthy donors. A multiplex PCR was run with 60 Vbeta primers and 13 Jbeta primers. Data came from immunoSEQ multiplex PCR; TCRdb stores just in-frame clones and leaves some out. The sample includes 100,000 to 150,000 clones, 80% of them seen just once. The sequencing input was PBMCs. These receptors were taken from a man aged 35 to 55 in good health and CMV-seronegative.

The chain uses TRBV9 and TRBJ2-3; 9 nucleotides agree with TRBD1. Germline-derived CDR1 and CDR2 are SGDLS and YYNGEE. V shed 3 bases, J shed 6 bases, and the junction held 5 bases outside the gene matches. The CDR3 contains 14 residues. The CDR3 protein is CASSGRDREDTQYF. The CDR3 nucleotides read TGTGCCAGCAGCGGCCGGGACAGGGAGGATACGCAGTATTTT. Drawing the rest from reference TRBV9 and TRBJ2-3, the complete variable domain is DSGVTQTPKHLITATGQRVTLRCSPRSGDLSVYWYQQSLDQGLQFLIQYYNGEERAKGNILERFSAQQFPDLHSELNLSSLELGDSALYFCASSGRDREDTQYFGPGTRLTVL.

The chain carries TRBV18 and TRBJ2-7; tentatively, D is TRBD2 (6 bases). The CDR3 has 15 amino acids. Per germline, CDR1 KGHSH and CDR2 LQKENI. Trimming took 2 bases from V and 4 from J, leaving 15 bases between them. CDR3 nucleotides: TGTGCCAGCTCACCAACCGGGGGTGGGGAATACGAGCAGTACTTC. Translating gives CASSPTGGGEYEQYF.

The rearrangement links TRBV7-2 to TRBJ2-1; 7 bases line up with TRBD2. Trimming removed 9 bases from V and 2 bases from J; junction bases left unmatched: 7. Looked up from germline, CDR1 is SGHTA and CDR2 is FQGNSA. CDR3 length: 14 amino acids. DNA for the CDR3: TGTGCCAGTTCGTGGGGGGGGACCTACAATGAGCAGTTCTTC. Its protein is CASSWGGTYNEQFF. The full variable domain, its missing parts supplied by reference TRBV7-2 and TRBJ2-1, is GAGVSQSPSNKVTEKGKDVELRCDPISGHTALYWYRQSLGQGLEFLIYFQGNSAPDKSGLPSDRFSAERTGGSVSTLTIQRTQQEDSAVYLCASSWGGTYNEQFFGPGTRLTVL.

The V and J genes are TRBV6-6 and TRBJ2-3; 7 nucleotides match TRBD1. CDR1 is MNHNY, CDR2 SVGAGI, per germline (reference sequence). The CDR3 is 16 amino acids. V lost 5 bases and J lost 3; bases outside the gene matches: 11. CDR3 sequence (DNA): TGTGCCAGCAGTGCCCAACAGGGGACGGGGACAGATACGCAGTATTTT. Amino acids: CASSAQQGTGTDTQYF.

The chain links TRBV5-1 to TRBJ2-7; D is unresolved. The CDR3 sequence is 14 residues long. Germline values: CDR1 SGHRS, CDR2 YFSETQ. V was trimmed by 0 bases and J by 5 bases, leaving 12 bases between them. DNA of the CDR3: TGCGCCAGCAGCTTGGGGGCAGGTATCGACGAGCAGTACTTC. Translated, it gives CASSLGAGIDEQYF. The variable domain in full, completed from reference TRBV5-1 and TRBJ2-7, reads KAGVTQTPRYLIKTRGQQVTLSCSPISGHRSVSWYQQTPGQGLQFLFEYFSETQRNKGNFPGRFSGRQFSNSRSEMNVSTLELGDSALYLCASSLGAGIDEQYFGPGTRLTVT.

The chain couples TRBV11-2 to TRBJ2-7, with 10 bases fitting TRBD1. The germline V gene has CDR1 SGHAT and CDR2 FQNNGV. The V gene end was trimmed by 5 bases and the J gene end by 4 bases; junction bases not matched to a gene: 8. This CDR3 is built from 15 residues. As DNA, the CDR3 is TGTGCCAGCAGCGTTCCGGGACAGGGGTTTTACGAGCAGTACTTC. It specifies CASSVPGQGFYEQYF. Together with reference TRBV11-2 and TRBJ2-7, the CDR3 gives the full variable domain: EAGVAQSPRYKIIEKRQSVAFWCNPISGHATLYWYQQILGQGPKLLIQFQNNGVVDDSQLPKDRFSAERLKGVDSTLKIQPAKLEDSAVYLCASSVPGQGFYEQYFGPGTRLTVT.

V gene TRBV5-6 combines with J gene TRBJ2-3; TRBD1 aligns across 7 bases. Unmatched junction bases numbered 7, after V lost 4 bases and J lost 2 bases. Germline CDR1 SGHDT, CDR2 YYEEEE. The CDR3 runs 15 residues. CDR3 loop: CASSVTGTATDTQYF. CDR3 DNA: TGTGCCAGCAGCGTAACCGGGACAGCCACAGATACGCAGTATTTT.

V usage is TRBV19 and J usage is TRBJ1-2; D is perhaps TRBD1 (5 bases). The CDR3 contains 15 residues. The ends were cut back, 5 bases at V and 2 bases at J, with 15 bases in the middle. Germline lookup yields CDR1 LNHDA and CDR2 SQIVND (reference sequence). The CDR3 DNA reads TGTGCCAGTAGTTCCCCGCCAGGGAGGAACTATGGCTACACCTTC. As protein: CASSSPPGRNYGYTF.

The chain has TRBV30 and TRBJ2-5; D perhaps matches TRBD2 (6 bases). The V and J ends lost 5 bases and 2 bases respectively, with 12 bases between them. This CDR3 spans 13 amino acids. Germline V gives CDR1 GTSNPN, CDR2 SVGIG (reference sequence). CDR3 DNA: TGTGCCTGGGGGCCCGGGGGACAAGAGACCCAGTACTTC. It yields the protein CAWGPGGQETQYF.